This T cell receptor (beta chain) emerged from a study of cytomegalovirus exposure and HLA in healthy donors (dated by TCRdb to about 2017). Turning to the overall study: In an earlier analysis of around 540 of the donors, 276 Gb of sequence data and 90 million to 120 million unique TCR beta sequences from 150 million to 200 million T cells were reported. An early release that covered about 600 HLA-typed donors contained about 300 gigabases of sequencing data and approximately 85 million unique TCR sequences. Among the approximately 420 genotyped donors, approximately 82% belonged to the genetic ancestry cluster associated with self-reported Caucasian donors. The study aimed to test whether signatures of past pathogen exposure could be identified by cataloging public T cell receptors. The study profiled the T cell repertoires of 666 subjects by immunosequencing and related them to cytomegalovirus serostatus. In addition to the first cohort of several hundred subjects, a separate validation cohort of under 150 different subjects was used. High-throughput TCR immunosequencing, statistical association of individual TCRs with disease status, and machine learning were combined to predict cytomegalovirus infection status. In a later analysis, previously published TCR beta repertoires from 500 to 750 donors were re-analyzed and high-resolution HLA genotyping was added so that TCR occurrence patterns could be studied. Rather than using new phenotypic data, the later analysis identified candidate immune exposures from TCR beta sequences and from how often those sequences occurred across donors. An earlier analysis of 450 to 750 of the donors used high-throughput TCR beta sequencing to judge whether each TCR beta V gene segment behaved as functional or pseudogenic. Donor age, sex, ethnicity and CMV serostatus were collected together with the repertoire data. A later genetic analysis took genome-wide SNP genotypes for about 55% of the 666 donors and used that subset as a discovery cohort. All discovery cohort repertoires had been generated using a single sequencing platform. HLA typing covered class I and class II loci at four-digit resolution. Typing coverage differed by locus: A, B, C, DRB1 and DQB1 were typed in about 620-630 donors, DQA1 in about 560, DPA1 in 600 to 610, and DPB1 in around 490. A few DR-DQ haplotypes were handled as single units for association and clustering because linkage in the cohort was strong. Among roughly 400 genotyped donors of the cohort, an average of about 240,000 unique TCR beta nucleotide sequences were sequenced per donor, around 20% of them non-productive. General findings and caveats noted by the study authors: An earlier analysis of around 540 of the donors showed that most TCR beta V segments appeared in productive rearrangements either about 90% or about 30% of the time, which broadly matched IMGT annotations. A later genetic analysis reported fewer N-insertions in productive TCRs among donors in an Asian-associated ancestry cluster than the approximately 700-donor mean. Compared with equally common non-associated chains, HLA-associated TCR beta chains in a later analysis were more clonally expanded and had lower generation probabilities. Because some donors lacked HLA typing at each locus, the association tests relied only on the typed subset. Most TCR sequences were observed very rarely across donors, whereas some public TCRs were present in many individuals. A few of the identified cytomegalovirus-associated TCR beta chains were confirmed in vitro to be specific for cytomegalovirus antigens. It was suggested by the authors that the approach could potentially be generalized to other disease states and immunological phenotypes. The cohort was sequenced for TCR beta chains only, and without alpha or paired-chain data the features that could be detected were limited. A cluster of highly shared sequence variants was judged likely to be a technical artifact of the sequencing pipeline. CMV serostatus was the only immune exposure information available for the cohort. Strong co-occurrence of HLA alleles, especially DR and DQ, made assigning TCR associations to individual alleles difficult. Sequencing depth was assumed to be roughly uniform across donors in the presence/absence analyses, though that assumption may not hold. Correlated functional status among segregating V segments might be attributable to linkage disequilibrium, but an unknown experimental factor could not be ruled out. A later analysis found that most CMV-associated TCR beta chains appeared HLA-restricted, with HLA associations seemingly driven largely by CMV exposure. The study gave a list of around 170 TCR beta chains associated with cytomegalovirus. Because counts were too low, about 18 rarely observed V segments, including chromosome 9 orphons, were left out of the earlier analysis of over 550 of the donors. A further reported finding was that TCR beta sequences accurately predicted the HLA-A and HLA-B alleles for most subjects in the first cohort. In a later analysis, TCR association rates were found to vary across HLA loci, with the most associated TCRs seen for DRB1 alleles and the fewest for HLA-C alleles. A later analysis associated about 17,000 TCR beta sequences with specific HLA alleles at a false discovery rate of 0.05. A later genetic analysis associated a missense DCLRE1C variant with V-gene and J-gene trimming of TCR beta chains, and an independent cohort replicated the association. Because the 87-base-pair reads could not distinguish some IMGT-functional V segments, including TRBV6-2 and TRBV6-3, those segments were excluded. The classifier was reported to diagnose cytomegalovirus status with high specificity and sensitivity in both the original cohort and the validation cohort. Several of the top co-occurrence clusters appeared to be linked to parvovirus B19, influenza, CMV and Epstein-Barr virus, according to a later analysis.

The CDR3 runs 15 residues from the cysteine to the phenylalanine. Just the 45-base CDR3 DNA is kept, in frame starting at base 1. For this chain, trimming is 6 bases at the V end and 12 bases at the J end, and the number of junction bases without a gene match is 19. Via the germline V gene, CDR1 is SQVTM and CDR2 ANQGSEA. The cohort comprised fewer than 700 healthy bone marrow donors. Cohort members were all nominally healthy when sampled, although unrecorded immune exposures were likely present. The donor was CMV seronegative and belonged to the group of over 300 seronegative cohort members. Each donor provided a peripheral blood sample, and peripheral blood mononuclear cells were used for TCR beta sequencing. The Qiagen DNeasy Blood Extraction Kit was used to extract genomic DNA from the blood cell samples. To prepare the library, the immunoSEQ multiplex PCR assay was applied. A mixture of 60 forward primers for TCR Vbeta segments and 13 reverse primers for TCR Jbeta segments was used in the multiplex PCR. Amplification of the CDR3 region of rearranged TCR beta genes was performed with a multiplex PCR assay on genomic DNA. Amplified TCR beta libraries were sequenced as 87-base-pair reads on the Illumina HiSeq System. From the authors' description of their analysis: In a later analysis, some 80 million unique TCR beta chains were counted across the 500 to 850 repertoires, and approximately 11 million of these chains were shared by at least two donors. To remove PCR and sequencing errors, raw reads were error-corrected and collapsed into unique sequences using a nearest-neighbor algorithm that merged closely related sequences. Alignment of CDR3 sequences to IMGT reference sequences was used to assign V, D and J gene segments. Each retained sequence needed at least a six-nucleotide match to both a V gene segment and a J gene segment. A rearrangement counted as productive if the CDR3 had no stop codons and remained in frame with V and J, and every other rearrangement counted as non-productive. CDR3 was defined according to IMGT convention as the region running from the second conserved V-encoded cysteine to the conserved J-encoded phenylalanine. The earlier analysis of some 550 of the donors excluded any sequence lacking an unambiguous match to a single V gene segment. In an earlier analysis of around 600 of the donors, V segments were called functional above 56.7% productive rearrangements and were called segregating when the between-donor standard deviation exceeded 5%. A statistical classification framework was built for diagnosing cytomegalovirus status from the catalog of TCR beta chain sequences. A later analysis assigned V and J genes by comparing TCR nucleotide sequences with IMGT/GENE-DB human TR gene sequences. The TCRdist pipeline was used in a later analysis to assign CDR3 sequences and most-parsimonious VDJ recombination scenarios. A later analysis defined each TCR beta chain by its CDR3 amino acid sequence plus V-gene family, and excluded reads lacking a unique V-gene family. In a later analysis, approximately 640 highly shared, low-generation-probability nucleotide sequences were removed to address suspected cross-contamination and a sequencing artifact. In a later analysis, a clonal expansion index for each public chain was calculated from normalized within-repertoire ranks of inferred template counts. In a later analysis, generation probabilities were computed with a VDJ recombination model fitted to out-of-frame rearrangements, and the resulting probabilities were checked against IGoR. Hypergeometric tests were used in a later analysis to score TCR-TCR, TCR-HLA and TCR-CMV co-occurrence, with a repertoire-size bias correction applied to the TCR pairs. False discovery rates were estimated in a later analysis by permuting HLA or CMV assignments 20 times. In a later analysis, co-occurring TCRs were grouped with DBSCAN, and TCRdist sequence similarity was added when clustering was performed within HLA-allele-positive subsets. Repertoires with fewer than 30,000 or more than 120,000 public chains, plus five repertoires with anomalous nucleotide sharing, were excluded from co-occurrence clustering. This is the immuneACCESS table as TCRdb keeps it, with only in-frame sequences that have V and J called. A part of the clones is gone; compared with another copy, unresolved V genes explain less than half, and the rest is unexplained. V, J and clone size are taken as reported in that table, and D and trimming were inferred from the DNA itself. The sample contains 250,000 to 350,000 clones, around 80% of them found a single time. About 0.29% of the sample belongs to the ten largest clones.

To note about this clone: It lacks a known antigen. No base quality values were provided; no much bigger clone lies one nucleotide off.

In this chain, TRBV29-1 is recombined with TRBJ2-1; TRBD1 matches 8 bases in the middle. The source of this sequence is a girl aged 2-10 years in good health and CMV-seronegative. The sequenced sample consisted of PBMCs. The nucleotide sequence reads TGCAGCGTCGGAGGTCGGGACAGGCCCTACCGCGGGCAGTTCTTC. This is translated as CSVGGRDRPYRGQFF.